The rows below give T cell receptor beta chains drawn from one sample of a study of T cell changes during pregnancy in multiple sclerosis. Some clones are missing from TCRdb's copy, which holds only in-frame ones; the method was immunoSEQ multiplex PCR. In the table there are about 61,000 clones, about 90% of which are singletons. Sequenced here: peripheral blood, sampled in the first trimester of pregnancy. These receptors came from a female donor in good health, enrolled as a control in a pregnancy study. CDR3s include the opening cysteine and the closing phenylalanine or tryptophan. Each record gives: V gene, D gene, clone size, J gene, CDR3 protein, CDR3 DNA. D genes are given only for firm matches. Clone size is not always given. Where it is, it says once, few, many or a class for expanded clones.

TRBV7-8	TRBD1	once	TRBJ1-5	CASSLGGTGGLVSSQPQHF	TGTGCCAGCAGCTTAGGGGGTACAGGGGGCTTAGTAAGTAGTCAGCCCCAGCATTTT
TRBV21-1	.	once	TRBJ1-5	CASSSPEPASNQPQHF	TGTGCCAGCAGCTCCCCAGAACCCGCCAGCAATCAGCCCCAGCATTTT
TRBV30	.	.	TRBJ2-1	CAWSISTSVSYNEQFF	TGTGCCTGGAGTATCTCAACATCCGTCTCCTACAATGAGCAGTTCTTC
TRBV4-3	.	.	TRBJ1-2	CASSRGHLYGYTF	TGCGCCAGCAGCCGGGGACACCTCTATGGCTACACCTTC
TRBV5-1	.	few	TRBJ1-1	CASSRREGGNTEAFF	TGCGCCAGCAGCCGCAGGGAAGGGGGGAACACTGAAGCTTTCTTT
TRBV19	.	.	TRBJ1-4	CASSRTRANEKLFF	TGTGCCAGTAGCCGAACTAGGGCTAATGAAAAACTGTTTTTT
TRBV25-1	.	once	TRBJ1-2	CASSDLPGRSVGYTF	TGTGCCAGCAGTGATTTACCGGGAAGGTCGGTTGGCTACACCTTC
TRBV5-1	TRBD2	.	TRBJ2-5	CASSLVLTSGTKETQYF	TGCGCCAGCAGCTTGGTCCTAACTAGCGGGACAAAAGAGACCCAGTACTTC
TRBV5-4	TRBD1	.	TRBJ1-4	CASSLRGQGMDEKLFF	TGTGCCAGCAGCTTGCGGGGACAGGGGATGGATGAAAAACTGTTTTTT
TRBV6-5	.	.	TRBJ1-1	CASIGQPNTEAFF	TGTGCCAGCATTGGACAGCCGAACACTGAAGCTTTCTTT
TRBV4-2	.	.	TRBJ1-4	CASSQGNGIGEKLFF	TGTGCCAGCAGCCAGGGGAACGGGATTGGCGAAAAACTGTTTTTT
TRBV6-5	TRBD1	.	TRBJ2-7	CASSYTRDRGYEQYF	TGTGCCAGCAGTTATACTCGGGACAGGGGCTACGAGCAGTACTTC
TRBV7-2	.	.	TRBJ1-1	CASSWQGFSGTEAFF	TGTGCCAGCAGCTGGCAGGGTTTTTCAGGGACTGAAGCTTTCTTT
TRBV9	TRBD1	.	TRBJ1-3	CASSVTGGTFSGNTIYF	TGTGCCAGCAGCGTAACAGGGGGCACTTTCTCTGGAAACACCATATATTTT
TRBV7-2	.	.	TRBJ2-7	CASSFSGSGYEQYF	TGTGCCAGCAGCTTTTCAGGGTCTGGGTACGAGCAGTACTTC
TRBV9	.	.	TRBJ1-1	CASSVETVNTEAFF	TGTGCCAGCAGCGTGGAGACAGTGAACACTGAAGCTTTCTTT
TRBV11-2	TRBD2	.	TRBJ2-7	CASSFFSGGKDSYEQYF	TGTGCCAGCAGTTTCTTTTCGGGGGGTAAGGACTCCTACGAGCAGTACTTC
TRBV7-3	TRBD1	once	TRBJ2-2	CASSLRDSTGELFF	TGTGCCAGCAGCCTCAGGGACAGCACCGGGGAGCTGTTTTTT
TRBV7-2	TRBD2	.	TRBJ2-7	CASSLVAGDPYEQYF	TGTGCCAGCAGCTTAGTTGCGGGGGATCCTTACGAGCAGTACTTC
TRBV2	.	.	TRBJ1-1	CASSEALGGITEAFF	TGTGCCAGCAGTGAAGCGCTAGGGGGAATCACTGAAGCTTTCTTT
TRBV12-2	.	.	TRBJ2-7	CASRLDLLAGATYEQYF	TGTGCAAGTCGCTTAGACCTACTAGCGGGGGCGACCTACGAGCAGTACTTC
TRBV10-3	.	.	TRBJ2-1	CAISEPSGHRGDEQFF	TGTGCCATCAGTGAACCCTCGGGACATCGGGGCGATGAGCAGTTCTTC
TRBV9	.	.	TRBJ1-1	CASSVSTGSEAFF	TGTGCCAGCAGCGTTAGTACAGGCTCTGAAGCTTTCTTT
TRBV6-1	TRBD1	.	TRBJ2-3	CASSAPGQGGDTQYF	TGTGCCAGCAGTGCTCCAGGACAGGGTGGAGATACGCAGTATTTT
TRBV5-6	TRBD1	.	TRBJ1-3	CASSFGTGVSSGNTIYF	TGTGCCAGCAGCTTCGGGACAGGGGTGAGCTCTGGAAACACCATATATTTT
TRBV7-9	.	.	TRBJ2-1	CASSSQGSVQFF	TGTGCCAGCAGCTCACAGGGATCGGTGCAGTTCTTC
TRBV6-5	TRBD1	.	TRBJ2-1	CASRQGQGSLNEQFF	TGTGCCAGCAGGCAAGGACAGGGGTCTTTGAATGAGCAGTTCTTC
TRBV9	.	.	TRBJ2-7	CASSVDGTYEQYF	TGTGCCAGCAGCGTAGACGGTACCTACGAGCAGTACTTC
TRBV4-2	.	.	TRBJ1-3	CASSQLEAGNTIYF	TGTGCCAGCAGCCAGTTAGAGGCTGGAAACACCATATATTTT
TRBV5-5	.	.	TRBJ2-5	CASSLYTAQETQYF	TGTGCCAGCAGCTTGTACACAGCACAAGAGACCCAGTACTTC
TRBV23-1	.	.	TRBJ1-4	CASSHRQKGKLFF	TGCGCCAGCAGTCACAGACAGAAGGGAAAACTGTTTTTT
TRBV5-4	.	.	TRBJ1-1	CASSLIGANTEAFF	TGTGCCAGCAGTTTAATAGGGGCCAACACTGAAGCTTTCTTT
TRBV7-3	.	.	TRBJ1-2	CASSMGSTNYGYTF	TGTGCCAGCAGCATGGGGAGTACTAACTATGGCTACACCTTC
TRBV13	.	.	TRBJ1-1	CASSPPRGTEAFF	TGTGCCAGCAGCCCACCCAGGGGCACTGAAGCTTTCTTT
TRBV9	.	.	TRBJ1-1	CASSAPTGPNTEAFF	TGTGCCAGCAGCGCGCCGACAGGACCGAACACTGAAGCTTTCTTT
TRBV7-3	.	.	TRBJ1-1	CASSLMGDTEAFF	TGTGCCAGCAGCTTAATGGGAGACACTGAAGCTTTCTTT